The clone carrying this T cell receptor (beta chain) was observed a single time. At one end, the junction sequence differs from germline, possibly due to a read error. The CDR3 has 12 residues. Germline CDR1 GTSNPN, CDR2 SVGIG (reference sequence). This specimen belongs to a study of blood T cell repertoires in COVID-19. About the research overall: Acute-phase and convalescent COVID-19 samples originated in the United States, Italy and Spain.

Sequenced by immunoSEQ multiplex PCR; TCRdb stores in-frame clones only, minus some. This table holds about 120,000 clones, roughly 91% found once. This clonotype was obtained from a human donor with acute or convalescent COVID-19. The donor label of this sample is uncertain. Specimen: peripheral blood. The chain recombines TRBV30 with TRBJ2-3; TRBD1 aligns across 10 bases. CDR3 sequence: CKLDRGPDTQYF. The CDR3, as DNA: TGCAAGCTTGACAGGGGGCCGGATACGCAGTATTTT.